The text below deals with one T cell receptor beta chain. The sample originates from a study of blood T cell repertoires in COVID-19. With 5 bases removed from V and 0 bases from J, the gap between germline ends came to 13 bases. The CDR3 runs 15 residues. Germline CDR1 reads MDHEN; CDR2 reads SYDVKM. Per the original methods: Amplification with reference gene primers provided the estimates of nucleated cell counts. Generated by immunoSEQ multiplex PCR, the TCRdb table keeps only in-frame clones and is missing some. The V and J calls and the clone size are those of that table, but D and trimming were determined from the DNA. The sample has over 150,000 clones; over 80% are singletons.

The clonotype originates from a woman aged 55-70 years with acute or convalescent COVID-19. Sequenced input: peripheral blood. The chain has TRBV28 and TRBJ1-1; the D gene is possibly TRBD1 (6 bases). The CDR3 is CASSPQGPMNTEAFF. The DNA of the CDR3 is TGTGCCAGCAGTCCCCAGGGGCCGATGAACACTGAAGCTTTCTTT. The whole variable domain, filled in from reference TRBV28 and TRBJ1-1, reads DVKVTQSSRYLVKRTGEKVFLECVQDMDHENMFWYRQDPGLGLRLIYFSYDVKMKEKGDIPEGYSVSREKKERFSLILESASTNQTSMYLCASSPQGPMNTEAFFGQGTRLTVV.